The 3 T cell receptor beta chains reported below all come from one sample, sequenced in a study of blood T cell repertoires in COVID-19. Profiled with immunoSEQ multiplex PCR; TCRdb holds only in-frame clones, not every one. This table holds about 270,000 clones, approximately 87% found once. Sequencing input: peripheral blood. The source is a woman between 25 and 40 years old with COVID-19, enrolled during active disease.

This chain links TRBV5-1 with TRBJ2-1; 8 positions agree with TRBD1. J lost 8 bases, V lost 4 bases, and 11 bases had no gene match. This CDR3 comprises 15 residues. CDR1 and CDR2 from the germline V gene are SGHRS and YFSETQ. As DNA, the CDR3 is TGCGCCAGCAGCGATAGGACAGGGAGGATCGATGAGCAGTTCTTC. Amino acid sequence: CASSDRTGRIDEQFF.

The sample holds one count of this clone. V gene TRBV5-1 combines with J gene TRBJ2-3; a weak D match, TRBD2 (6 bases). Germline CDR1 is SGHRS and CDR2 is YFSETQ. The CDR3 consists of 15 residues. V shed 0 bases and J shed 4 bases, with 12 bases lying between them. The CDR3 is CASSLVLEGSDTQYF. CDR3 bases: TGCGCCAGCAGCTTGGTATTGGAGGGGTCAGATACGCAGTATTTT. The entire variable domain, with the rest obtained from reference TRBV5-1 and TRBJ2-3, is as follows: KAGVTQTPRYLIKTRGQQVTLSCSPISGHRSVSWYQQTPGQGLQFLFEYFSETQRNKGNFPGRFSGRQFSNSRSEMNVSTLELGDSALYLCASSLVLEGSDTQYFGPGTRLTVL.

This chain joins TRBV7-9 and TRBJ2-1, with D perhaps TRBD1 (5 bases). Germline V CDR1 and CDR2: SEHNR, FQNEAQ (reference sequence). The CDR3 is made up of 12 amino acids. Trimming removed 2 bases at V and 10 bases at J, with 9 bases between. CDR3 coding DNA: TGTGCCAGCAGCTTACAGGGCACCGAGCAGTTCTTC. It specifies CASSLQGTEQFF.